The T cell receptor beta chain under discussion was sequenced for a study of blood T cell repertoires in COVID-19 (dated by TCRdb to 2018 to 2020). Background for the entire study: Collaborator samples came from the United States, Italy and Spain and covered acute and convalescent phases of COVID-19. The material from the prospective study consisted of cDNA or gDNA derived from T cells, B-cell-depleted T cells, or PBMCs. Deeply sampled blood TCRbeta repertoires from subjects exposed to, actively infected with, or recovered from COVID-19 were included in the dataset. The repertoires were released in a freely available public database intended as a resource for research on the immune response to SARS-CoV-2. The samples were drawn from the first 160 participants of the ongoing ImmuneRACE study and from roughly 1,300 subjects provided by 6 global collaborators. Sample metadata almost always included a de-identified subject ID, COVID-19 status, age in years and sex. Where HLA class I and class II types were available, the types were taken from metadata supplied by the sample provider, not from assay-based typing.

Overall study outcomes, separate from this receptor: The amount of clinical and demographic metadata varied by source and participant and was provided uncurated.

About this clone itself: This receptor's antigen is unknown. Per-nucleotide qualities are absent, and no much larger clonotype sits a single base away.

Ends trimmed: V by 5 bases, J by 4 bases; bases unmatched to a gene: 7. CDR1 and CDR2 (KGHDR, SFDVKD) derive from the germline V gene. Measured from the cysteine to the phenylalanine, the CDR3 is 16 residues long. Left in the record is the CDR3 DNA by itself, 48 bases read in frame from the first base. Each collaborating institution followed its own protocols to collect whole blood in K2EDTA tubes. For TCRbeta analysis, collaborators shipped samples as frozen whole blood, isolated PBMCs, or DNA extracted from either of those sample types. TCRbeta CDR3 regions were amplified from genomic DNA using the immunoSEQ Assay, a bias-controlled multiplex PCR. The authors' pipeline ran thus. Nucleated cell counts per sample were estimated from amplification of reference gene primers within the assay. Sequence reads were collapsed and filtered to measure the absolute abundance of every unique TCRbeta CDR3 rearrangement. For each sample, productive Simpson clonality was calculated as the square root of Simpson's diversity index over productive rearrangements. TCRdb retrieved this table from immuneACCESS and kept in-frame rearrangements only. Not all clones are present; in checked studies, unresolved V genes account for under half, and no reason is known for the remainder. D and trimming come from the DNA, and the V and J calls and clone size come from that table. The sample table records some 250,000 clones; around 88% of these occur just once. The ten largest account for 8.6% of the sample.

The sequenced material came from peripheral blood. This sequence was found in a man between 40 and 49 years old with active or convalescent COVID-19. The V gene is TRBV24-1 and the J gene is TRBJ2-1; TRBD1 matches 10 bases in the middle. The bases read TGTGCCACCAGTGGCCTAACGGGACAGGGGTACAATGAGCAGTTCTTC. Its product reads: CATSGLTGQGYNEQFF.